This TCR beta chain is drawn from a study of glioma-infiltrating T cells. Study findings and constraints: Only very few CDR3 sequences appeared in both tissue and blood. Non-neoplastic patients had below-expected tissue-blood divergence, while all gliomas exceeded expectation.

As for this clonotype: Antigen specificity is unknown.

The iRepertoire nested amplicon-rescue multiplex PCR amplified TCR alpha and beta CDR3s from RNA. Tissue mRNA or PBMC total RNA, about 85-400 ng, went into one-step reverse transcription and amplification. TCRdb independently ran MiXCR on the multiplex PCR reads; one entry per CDR3 protein. This table holds over 15,000 distinct CDR3 sequences, roughly 64% found once. CDR3 length: 11 amino acids. The V gene lost 0 bases and the J gene lost 7 bases, with 4 bases spanning the gap. The germline V gene encodes CDR1 MNHEY and CDR2 SVGEGT. The chain employs TRBV6-2 or TRBV6-3 and TRBJ2-7; no clear D gene. The TCR comes from a human donor with low-grade glioma or glioblastoma, undergoing nonglioma brain surgery, or in good health (not recorded which). The sequencing input was glioma tissue, nonneoplastic brain tissue, or PBMCs (not recorded which). DNA of the CDR3: TGTGCCAGCAGTTACTCCCGGGAGCAGTACTTC. This sequence encodes CASSYSREQYF.